This T cell receptor (beta chain) came from a study of blood T cell repertoires in COVID-19. Study-level information: T cells, B-cell-depleted T cells, or PBMCs provided the cDNA or gDNA that served as material.

The CDR3 runs to 16 residues. V trimming: 7 bases; J trimming: 2 bases; junction bases outside the gene matches: 9. Germline V gene sequence: CDR1 SNHLY, CDR2 FYNNEI. Cohorts were determined from participant-reported clinical history. In its sample, this clone was seen once. Repertoires were generated with immunoSEQ multiplex PCR, while TCRdb's copy carries only in-frame clones and drops some. This table holds 150,000 to 180,000 clones, about 80% found once. J is TRBJ1-3 and V is TRBV2; 9 nucleotides align to TRBD1. The TCR sequence derives from a man aged 50-59 years who had recovered from COVID-19. Sequenced material: PBMCs or T cells enriched from blood (not recorded which). This CDR3 is CASKGQGDWAGNTIYF. CDR3 DNA: TGTGCCAGCAAGGGACAGGGCGATTGGGCTGGAAACACCATATATTTT.